This T cell receptor beta chain was observed in a study of T cell repertoires in cytomegalovirus infection. Study summary: Public TCR beta signatures were indicative of both CMV infection and a matching HLA type. Study-wide findings and caveats: Ex vivo responses were dominated by HLA-C-restricted CMV-specific TCR beta clonotypes.

A note on this clonotype: Its antigen remains unknown.

V shed 1 base, J shed 2 bases, and the junction held 7 bases outside the gene matches. The CDR3 has 16 amino acids. Germline-derived CDR1 and CDR2 are LNHNV and YYDKDF (reference sequence). In TCRdb, the reads were re-called with MiXCR into one record per CDR3 protein. The data contain some 940,000 distinct CDR3 sequences, 30% to 40% of them singletons. The material sequenced was cultured CD8+ T cells from PBMCs, taken from culture after CMV antigen stimulation. This chain uses TRBV15 with TRBJ1-1; 7 nucleotides line up with TRBD1. This sequence originates from a human donor in good health (CMV status not recorded). Some clones in this sample may be carry-over from other donors' samples. The chain's CDR3 is CATSRVGGAANTEAFF. CDR3 in DNA: TGTGCCACCAGCAGAGTAGGGGGCGCGGCTAACACTGAAGCTTTCTTT.